One and the same sample provided the 25 T cell receptor beta chains below, sequenced in a study of tumor-infiltrating lymphocytes in primary liver carcinoma. Using a constant-region primer together with ProtoScript II reverse transcriptase, TCR beta cDNA was made from 450 to 600 ng of total RNA. Slightly modified ARM-PCR with three nested multiplex PCR rounds yielded TCR beta libraries. PCR rounds one and two used TRBV1-TRBV30 forward primers with a C-beta reverse primer for about 11 cycles each. TCRdb reprocessed the multiplex PCR reads with MiXCR, giving one entry per CDR3 protein. Of 90,000 to 100,000 distinct CDR3 sequences in the sample, 69% were seen once. Starting material for RNA and DNA co-extraction consisted of roughly 19-34 mg of unsorted bulk tissue. The sequencing input was liver tumor tissue from sampling region 5. Subset denoted: tumor region T5, tumor centre. The origin of the receptors is an older woman with primary liver carcinoma and hepatitis B virus infection.

To note about this clonotype: The CDR3 does not close with the conserved phenylalanine or tryptophan, likely indicating a read error. The J gene is TRBJ2-7, the V gene TRBV11-2, with 8 bases lining up with TRBD2. The CDR3 has 15 residues. From germline, CDR1 is SGHAT and CDR2 FQNNGV. J lost 0 bases, V lost 8 bases, and 9 bases had no gene match. The CDR3 reads CASGVEAGASYEQYS. CDR3 in DNA: TGTGCCAGCGGCGTAGAAGCGGGGGCCTCCTACGAGCAGTACTCC.

This clonotype came up many times. The chain combines TRBV6-2 or TRBV6-3 with TRBJ2-3; D might be TRBD2 (6 bases). V was trimmed by 6 bases and J by 5 bases, leaving 18 bases between them. Looked up from germline, CDR1 is MNHEY and CDR2 is SVGEGT. The CDR3 is made up of 15 amino acids. CDR3 sequence: CASRPHVAALDTQYF. The CDR3 coding sequence is TGTGCCAGCAGACCGCATGTAGCGGCACTAGATACGCAGTATTTT.

This clonotype was observed once. The junction shows a germline mismatch at one end, possibly a read error. The rearrangement links TRBV7-8 to TRBJ1-4, with 7 bases aligning to TRBD1. Germline CDR1 reads SGHVS; CDR2 reads FQNEAQ. The CDR3 length is 16 residues. CDR3 nucleotide sequence: TGTGCCAGCAGCCTCACCCCGAGGGGGCAAAATGGAAAACTGTTTTTT. Translating gives CASSLTPRGQNGKLFF.

As for this clonotype: Mismatch with germline at one junction end may stem from a read error. V is TRBV7-9 and J is TRBJ2-2; weak D call: TRBD2 (6 bases). The germline gives CDR1 SEHNR, CDR2 FQNEAQ (reference sequence). The CDR3 is 15 amino acids. The CDR3 loop reads CVSSLYAGCTGELFF. The CDR3 DNA reads TGTGTCAGCAGCTTATACGCGGGATGCACCGGGGAGCTGTTTTTT. Full variable domain (remainder filled in from reference TRBV7-9 and TRBJ2-2): DTGVSQNPRHKITKRGQNVTFRCDPISEHNRLYWYRQTLGQGPEFLTYFQNEAQLEKSRLLSDRFSAERPKGSFSTLEIQRTEQGDSAMYLCVSSLYAGCTGELFFGEGSRLTVL.

A remark on this clonotype: Given a much more abundant clone one base away, this may be a read error. This chain uses TRBV28 with TRBJ1-6; D remains unclear. Per germline, CDR1 MDHEN and CDR2 SYDVKM. The CDR3 has 13 amino acids. CDR3 DNA sequence: TGTGCCAGCTTCTCGGGAGTGAATTCACTCCTCCACTTT. Translation: CASFSGVNSLLHF.

Comment on this clonotype: With a much larger clone just one base away, this may be a read error. This chain joins TRBV10-3 and TRBJ2-7; possible D gene TRBD1, 5 bases. Per germline, CDR1 ENHRY and CDR2 SYGVKD. The CDR3 is made up of 12 amino acids. CDR3: CATKTDPYEQHF. The CDR3 DNA is TGTGCCACAAAGACAGACCCCTACGAGCAGCACTTC.

This clonotype was seen at least ten times. DNA for the CDR3: TGTGCCATCAGTGAAGGGACAGGCCAAGGAGGAGAGACCCAGTACTTC. As protein: CAISEGTGQGGETQYF. This sequence joins TRBV10-3 and TRBJ2-5; TRBD1 aligns across 8 bases. The CDR3 extends over 16 amino acids. Losses at the gene ends were 3 bases for V and 4 bases for J; bases not matched to a gene: 10. The germline V gene encodes CDR1 ENHRY and CDR2 SYGVKD.

The sample holds many counts of this clonotype. The chain couples TRBV29-1 to TRBJ2-5; 7 positions match TRBD2. From germline, CDR1 is SQVTM and CDR2 ANQGSEA. This CDR3 region has 12 residues. V was clipped by 7 bases and J by 5 bases; unmatched bases: 7. Here the CDR3 reads CSAQTSYETQYF. CDR3 DNA sequence: TGCAGCGCTCAGACTAGCTATGAGACCCAGTACTTC.

The V gene is TRBV10-3, the J gene TRBJ2-7; the D is unclear. The CDR3 consists of 14 residues. CDR1 ENHRY and CDR2 SYGVKD come from the germline V gene. Trimming took off 11 bases at V and 4 bases at J, with 21 bases between the two ends. Here the CDR3 reads CAALPSESPYEQYF. The CDR3 DNA reads TGTGCCGCCCTGCCCTCTGAAAGCCCGTACGAGCAGTACTTC.

The chain joins TRBV11-3 to TRBJ2-3; either TRBD1 or TRBD2 may fit D (5 bases each). The germline V gene encodes CDR1 SGHNT and CDR2 YENEEA. CDR3 length: 15 amino acids. V lost 5 bases and J 2 bases, leaving 14 bases between the germline ends. The CDR3 DNA reads as TGTGCCAGCAGCCCTAAGAGCGGACACACAGATACGCAGTATTTT. It translates to CASSPKSGHTDTQYF.

For this clonotype: Germline is not matched at one junction end, which may reflect a read error. The V and J genes are TRBV29-1 and TRBJ2-3; 11 bases map to TRBD2. Germline CDR1 and CDR2: SQVTM and ANQGSEA. The CDR3 loop spans 15 amino acids. The CDR3 DNA follows: TGCAGCGTGGGACTAGCGGAGTCTAGCTCCGATACGCAGTATTTC. Protein product: CSVGLAESSSDTQYF.

This clonotype occurred once. An end of the junction differs from the germline gene, which may be a read error. The gene calls are TRBV4-2 and TRBJ1-2, with D possibly being TRBD1 (5 bases). Looked up from germline, CDR1 is LGHNA and CDR2 is YNFKEQ. The CDR3 covers 16 residues. CDR3 nucleotide sequence: TGTGCCAACAGCCAAGAGGGGATCTCCGATCGATATGGCTACACCTTC. It codes for CANSQEGISDRYGYTF.

Regarding this clonotype: At one end, the junction sequence differs from germline, possibly due to a read error. V is TRBV5-1 and J is TRBJ1-2; D gene uncertain. From germline, CDR1 is SGHRS and CDR2 YFSETQ. CDR3 length: 14 residues. The CDR3: CACSPRAANYGYTF. In DNA, the CDR3 is TGCGCCTGCAGCCCAAGGGCAGCTAACTATGGCTACACCTTC.

This clonotype occurred a few times. One end of the junction varies from germline; a read error may be responsible. This rearrangement joins TRBV6-2 or TRBV6-3 to TRBJ1-1, with D hard to call. Germline loops: CDR1 MNHEY, CDR2 SVGEGT. CDR3 length: 13 amino acids. This chain's CDR3 is CASSYSQNTGALF. The CDR3 DNA reads TGTGCCAGCAGTTACTCCCAGAACACTGGAGCTCTCTTT.

In the case of this clonotype: It may be a read error: a sequence one base away is much more abundant. This chain connects TRBV5-1 to TRBJ2-5; no reliable D call. The CDR3 is 16 amino acids. The germline CDR1 and CDR2 sequences are SGHRS and YFSETQ. The CDR3 DNA sequence: TGCACCAGCAGCTTGGCCGCGAACGATGGTGGAGAGACCCAGTACTTC. Protein product: CTSSLAANDGGETQYF.

The V gene is TRBV4-1, the J gene TRBJ2-2, with 14 bases identical to TRBD2. Germline V gene data show CDR1 as MGHRA and CDR2 as YSYEKL. This CDR3 comprises 16 residues. With V trimmed by 6 bases and J by 6 bases, 6 bases remained unmatched. In DNA, the CDR3 is TGCGCCAGCAGTCCCGGGACTAGCGGGAGCTCCGGGGAGCTGTTTTTT. This codes for CASSPGTSGSSGELFF.

Note on this clonotype: One end of the junction does not line up with germline, which may come from a read error. The chain links TRBV29-1 to TRBJ2-7; 10 bases map to TRBD2. CDR1 and CDR2 (germline): SQVTM, ANQGSEA. This CDR3 has 13 amino acids. In nucleotides, the CDR3 is TGCGGCGTTGGGAGGCTAGCGGGAGCCGAGCAGTACTTC. Its protein is CGVGRLAGAEQYF.

The chain is built from TRBV29-1 and TRBJ2-3; D ambiguous. The germline V and J ends were trimmed by 4 bases and 3 bases, with 23 bases remaining between them. Germline V CDR1 and CDR2: SQVTM, ANQGSEA. This CDR3 comprises 17 residues. CDR3 sequence reads: CSVVQTPDGSLTDTQYF. The CDR3 bases are TGCAGCGTTGTGCAAACCCCGGACGGAAGCCTTACAGATACGCAGTATTTT.

This clonotype is a singleton in its sample. One junction end disagrees with the germline gene, perhaps due to a read error. The rearrangement joins TRBV28 to TRBJ1-1; no reliable D call. The CDR3 totals 14 residues. Per germline, CDR1 MDHEN and CDR2 SYDVKM. In nucleotides, the CDR3 is TGTGCCAGCAGTTTAGAACAACTTAACACTGAAGCTATCTTT. Its translation: CASSLEQLNTEAIF.

This chain uses TRBV5-1 with TRBJ2-1; 12 bases match TRBD1. CDR1 SGHRS and CDR2 YFSETQ come from the germline V gene. The CDR3 totals 18 residues. The CDR3 is CTNSPESGGDRGRNEQFF. In DNA form, the CDR3 reads TGCACCAACAGCCCGGAATCCGGTGGGGACAGGGGGCGCAATGAGCAGTTCTTC.

The chain has TRBV7-3 and TRBJ2-7, with 7 bases matching TRBD2. Germline CDR1 is SGHTA and CDR2 is FQGTGA. The CDR3 is made up of 13 amino acids. V dropped 7 bases and J dropped 4; count of bases not matched to a gene: 7. This chain's CDR3 is CASTSGGRYEQYF. The CDR3 DNA follows: TGTGCCAGCACCTCTGGCGGGAGATACGAGCAGTACTTC.

The chain joins TRBV5-1 to TRBJ2-1; 10 bases match TRBD2. The V gene end was trimmed by 4 bases and the J gene end by 7 bases; junction bases not matched to a gene: 14. The CDR3 spans 17 residues. The V gene's germline CDR1 is SGHRS and CDR2 YFSETQ. CDR3 sequence (DNA): TGCGCCAGCAGCGTGGGCACCCTAGCGGGAGTAGGTAATGAGCAGTTCTTC. It translates to CASSVGTLAGVGNEQFF.

In the case of this clonotype: No conserved phenylalanine or tryptophan is present at the end of the CDR3, so a read error is the likely explanation. The chain is built from TRBV6-6 and TRBJ2-5; the D gene is possibly TRBD1 (6 bases). This CDR3 is 17 amino acids long. Germline CDR1 reads MNHNY; CDR2 reads SVGAGI (reference sequence). V lost 0 bases and J 1 base, leaving 15 bases between the germline ends. The DNA of the CDR3 is TGTGCCAGCAGTTACTCGATTTACAGGGCTCCCCAAGAGACCCAGTACATC. Translating gives CASSYSIYRAPQETQYI.

On this clonotype: An end of the junction does not agree with germline; a read error may underlie this. V and J are TRBV5-1 and TRBJ2-1; D possibly uses TRBD1 or TRBD2 (7 bases each). This CDR3 region has 15 residues. Germline V gene lookup returns CDR1 SGHRS and CDR2 YFSETQ. The CDR3 protein is CASCQTDREGNEQIF. CDR3 nucleotides: TGCGCCAGCTGCCAAACCGACAGGGAGGGGAATGAGCAGATCTTC.

The V and J genes are TRBV7-9 and TRBJ2-3, with TRBD2 identical over 8 bases. The junction had 9 bases not matched to a gene; V was cut back by 10 bases and J by 6 bases. Germline loops: CDR1 SEHNR, CDR2 FQNEAQ (reference sequence). This CDR3 has 13 amino acids. CDR3 sequence (DNA): TGTGCCATCACAGGACTAGCCACGGATACGCAGTATTTT. Encoded protein: CAITGLATDTQYF.